The T cell receptor (beta chain) under discussion was sequenced for a study of T cell changes during pregnancy in multiple sclerosis. This table comes from immunoSEQ multiplex PCR, and its TCRdb copy is limited to in-frame clones, with some not included. The sample records 60,000 to 95,000 clones, about 89% being singletons. Germline V gives CDR1 LNHDA, CDR2 SQIVND (reference sequence). The ends lost 4 bases at V and 1 base at J; junction bases unmatched: 3. The length of the CDR3 is 14 residues. This sequence originates from a female donor with multiple sclerosis, enrolled in a pregnancy study. The V gene is TRBV19, the J gene TRBJ2-5, with TRBD1 identical over 7 bases. Material: CD4+ T cells from peripheral blood mononuclear cells, obtained before pregnancy. The CDR3 DNA follows: TGTGCCAGTAGTAAGACAGGGAGCCAAGAGACCCAGTACTTC. As protein: CASSKTGSQETQYF.